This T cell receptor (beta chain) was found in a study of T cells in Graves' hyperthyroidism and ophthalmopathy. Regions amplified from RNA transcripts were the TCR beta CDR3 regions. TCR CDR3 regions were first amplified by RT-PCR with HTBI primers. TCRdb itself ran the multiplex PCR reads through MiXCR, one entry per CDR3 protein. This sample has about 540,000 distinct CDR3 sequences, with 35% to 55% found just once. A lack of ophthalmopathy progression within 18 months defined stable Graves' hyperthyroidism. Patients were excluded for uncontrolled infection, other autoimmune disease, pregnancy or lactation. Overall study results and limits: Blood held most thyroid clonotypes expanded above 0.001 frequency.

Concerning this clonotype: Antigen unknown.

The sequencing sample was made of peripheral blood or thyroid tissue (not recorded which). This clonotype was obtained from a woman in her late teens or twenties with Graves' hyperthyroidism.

CDR3 loop: CSARVSGNTEAFF. The CDR3 DNA follows: TGCAGTGCTAGAGTTAGCGGGAACACTGAAGCTTTCTTT. V and J are TRBV20-1 and TRBJ1-1; no definite D call. Germline CDR1 and CDR2: DFQATT and SNEGSKA (reference sequence). This CDR3 comprises 13 residues. The V end was cut by 1 base, the J end by 1 base, with 7 bases between.